A selection of T cell receptor beta chains follows, all from one sample in a study of blood T cell repertoires in COVID-19. The repertoire was sequenced with immunoSEQ multiplex PCR; TCRdb's copy has only in-frame clones and lacks some. Among almost 250,000 clones listed, around nine tenths were seen once. Sequenced: PBMCs or T cells enriched from blood (not recorded which). Receptor source: a woman aged 45 to 65 who had recovered from COVID-19. Both conserved end residues are part of each CDR3. D genes are given only for firm matches. Not all rows give a size; the values are once, few, many and, for expanded clones, a class.

D	size	V	J	CDR3	DNA
.	.	TRBV12-5	TRBJ2-7	CASGLGTHYEQYF	TGTGCTAGTGGTTTGGGGACTCACTACGAGCAGTACTTC
.	.	TRBV28	TRBJ1-5	CASSTPQGKGNQPQHF	TGTGCCAGCAGTACCCCACAGGGTAAGGGCAATCAGCCCCAGCATTTT
TRBD2	.	TRBV3-1/TRBV3-2	TRBJ2-5	CASSPSSGRAQETQYF	TGTGCCAGCAGCCCGAGCAGCGGGAGGGCCCAAGAGACCCAGTACTTC
TRBD2	.	TRBV3-1/TRBV3-2	TRBJ2-1	CASSPVGGSSDEQFF	TGTGCCAGCAGCCCTGTCGGCGGGAGTTCGGATGAGCAGTTCTTC
.	.	TRBV24-1	TRBJ1-1	CATRDSARTEAFF	TGTGCCACCAGAGACAGTGCCCGGACTGAAGCTTTCTTT
.	.	TRBV7-8	TRBJ2-7	CASSYQSKGYEQYF	TGTGCCAGCAGCTACCAGAGTAAGGGGTACGAGCAGTACTTC
.	.	TRBV28	TRBJ2-1	CASSTFWGEGAYNEQFF	TGTGCCAGCAGCACCTTTTGGGGGGAGGGGGCCTACAATGAGCAGTTCTTC
TRBD1	.	TRBV27	TRBJ1-6	CASSNPQGVWNNSPLHF	TGTGCCAGCAGTAACCCCCAGGGGGTCTGGAATAATTCACCCCTCCACTTT
TRBD2	.	TRBV9	TRBJ2-1	CASSVSTKTGTSGTYNEQFF	TGTGCCAGCAGCGTATCTACAAAGACAGGGACTAGCGGGACCTACAATGAGCAGTTCTTC
.	.	TRBV27	TRBJ1-1	CASRRGGTNTEAFF	TGTGCCAGCAGACGCGGCGGAACGAACACTGAAGCTTTCTTT
.	.	TRBV18	TRBJ2-7	CASSPPGGQGFEQYF	TGTGCCAGCTCACCACCCGGGGGGCAGGGGTTCGAGCAGTACTTC
TRBD1	.	TRBV10-1	TRBJ2-3	CASSEAGTGVTDTQYF	TGCGCCAGCAGTGAGGCGGGGACAGGGGTGACGGATACGCAGTATTTT
TRBD2	.	TRBV27	TRBJ2-7	CASSTGGNKQYF	TGTGCCAGCAGCACGGGAGGTAATAAGCAGTACTTC
TRBD1	.	TRBV10-3	TRBJ1-6	CATNPGGSSSPLHF	TGTGCCACTAATCCAGGGGGAAGTAGTTCACCCCTCCACTTT
.	.	TRBV7-6	TRBJ1-2	CASSLARGADYGYTF	TGTGCCAGCAGCTTAGCTCGGGGGGCTGACTATGGCTACACCTTC
.	.	TRBV18	TRBJ2-1	CASAANRRSENEQFF	TGTGCCAGCGCGGCAAACAGGCGGTCCGAGAATGAGCAGTTCTTC
.	.	TRBV10-1	TRBJ1-2	CASSFLGWAGANYGYTF	TGCGCCAGCAGTTTTTTGGGTTGGGCAGGGGCTAACTATGGCTACACCTTC
TRBD1	.	TRBV11-1	TRBJ1-1	CASSDGQGWTEAFF	TGTGCCAGCAGCGACGGACAGGGCTGGACTGAAGCTTTCTTT
.	.	TRBV5-1	TRBJ2-7	CASSFGGGGDEQYF	TGCGCCAGCAGCTTTGGAGGGGGCGGCGACGAGCAGTACTTC
.	once	TRBV20-1	TRBJ1-2	CSASQLVNYGYTF	TGCAGTGCTAGTCAACTGGTGAACTATGGCTACACCTTC
.	.	TRBV12-3/TRBV12-4	TRBJ2-7	CASSSSGVYEQYF	TGTGCCAGCAGTTCCTCAGGGGTCTACGAGCAGTACTTC
.	.	TRBV28	TRBJ1-2	CASSLGGLRRRGYTF	TGTGCCAGCAGCTTAGGAGGGCTAAGACGAAGGGGCTACACCTTC
.	once	TRBV28	TRBJ1-5	CASSLYLLKGRSNQPQHF	TGTGCCAGCAGTTTATACCTTTTGAAGGGGCGAAGCAATCAGCCCCAGCATTTT
TRBD2	.	TRBV28	TRBJ2-2	CASTSAGLAGDRAGELFF	TGTGCCAGCACCTCGGCTGGGCTAGCGGGAGATCGGGCCGGGGAGCTGTTTTTT
.	.	TRBV5-1	TRBJ2-4	CASSLGQGRDIQYF	TGCGCCAGCAGCTTGGGGCAGGGTAGGGACATTCAGTACTTC
.	.	TRBV12-3/TRBV12-4	TRBJ2-2	CASSFLAAGELFF	TGTGCCAGCAGTTTTTTAGCTGCCGGGGAGCTGTTTTTT
.	.	TRBV28	TRBJ2-2	CASSLGQTTGELFF	TGTGCCAGCAGTTTAGGGCAGACCACCGGGGAGCTGTTTTTT
TRBD1	.	TRBV19	TRBJ1-1	CASSRMDRENTEAFF	TGTGCCAGTAGCAGGATGGACAGGGAGAACACTGAAGCTTTCTTT
TRBD2	once	TRBV11-2	TRBJ2-5	CASSPGTTGFGETQYF	TGTGCCAGCAGCCCCGGGACTACCGGATTCGGGGAGACCCAGTACTTC
TRBD2	.	TRBV5-1	TRBJ2-7	CASSLGTSGSRYEQYF	TGCGCCAGCAGCTTGGGTACTAGCGGGAGTCGGTACGAGCAGTACTTC
.	.	TRBV10-3	TRBJ1-5	CAISERGSGNQPQHF	TGTGCCATCAGTGAGAGGGGCAGTGGCAATCAGCCCCAGCATTTT
.	.	TRBV4-2	TRBJ2-1	CASRVSGDNEQFF	TGTGCCAGCAGGGTTAGCGGAGACAATGAGCAGTTCTTC
.	.	TRBV2	TRBJ2-3	CASSETRDTQYF	TGTGCCAGCAGCGAGACTAGAGATACGCAGTATTTT
.	.	TRBV15	TRBJ2-6	CATSRAVTAGANVLTF	TGTGCCACCAGCAGAGCGGTGACAGCTGGGGCCAACGTCCTGACTTTC
TRBD1	.	TRBV19	TRBJ1-1	CASSIRSGGNTEAFF	TGTGCCAGTAGTATACGTTCAGGGGGCAACACTGAAGCTTTCTTT
TRBD1	.	TRBV5-1	TRBJ1-5	CASSRTGDQPQHF	TGCGCCAGCAGCCGGACAGGGGATCAGCCCCAGCATTTT
.	.	TRBV5-1	TRBJ2-1	CASSPNNEQFF	TGCGCCAGCAGCCCCAACAATGAGCAGTTCTTC
TRBD1	.	TRBV9	TRBJ1-1	CASSVGRGRTEAFF	TGTGCCAGCAGCGTAGGTAGGGGGCGTACTGAAGCTTTCTTT
TRBD1	.	TRBV19	TRBJ1-3	CASSLLGTGTGNTIYF	TGTGCCAGTAGTCTCCTTGGGACAGGGACTGGAAACACCATATATTTT
.	.	TRBV2	TRBJ2-3	CASMPGEKTQYF	TGTGCCAGCATGCCAGGGGAGAAGACGCAGTATTTT
.	.	TRBV7-2	TRBJ2-2	CASSFSGKNTGELFF	TGTGCCAGCAGCTTTAGCGGAAAGAACACCGGGGAGCTGTTTTTT
TRBD1	.	TRBV19	TRBJ1-5	CASSIIGTGNQPQHF	TGTGCCAGTAGTATTATTGGGACAGGCAATCAGCCCCAGCATTTT
.	.	TRBV5-6	TRBJ1-5	CASSLYFRIGSNQPQHF	TGTGCCAGCAGCTTGTATTTCAGGATTGGGAGCAATCAGCCCCAGCATTTT
.	.	TRBV20-1	TRBJ2-7	CSASASLDEQYF	TGCAGTGCTAGTGCTAGTCTCGACGAGCAGTACTTC
.	.	TRBV9	TRBJ2-7	CASSVANRPYEQYF	TGTGCCAGCAGCGTAGCGAACAGGCCGTACGAGCAGTACTTC
TRBD2	once	TRBV9	TRBJ2-1	CASSSRGGGYNEQFF	TGTGCCAGCAGCTCCCGCGGGGGGGGCTACAATGAGCAGTTCTTC
.	.	TRBV5-6	TRBJ2-7	CASSLTISYEQYF	TGTGCCAGCAGCTTGACAATCTCCTACGAGCAGTACTTC
TRBD1	.	TRBV3-1/TRBV3-2	TRBJ1-3	CASSRTGDSSGNTIYF	TGTGCCAGCAGCCGTACAGGGGATAGCTCTGGAAACACCATATATTTT
TRBD2	.	TRBV12-3/TRBV12-4	TRBJ2-1	CASSARGEQFF	TGTGCCAGCAGTGCGCGGGGGGAGCAGTTCTTC
.	.	TRBV19	TRBJ1-1	CASQWDFTTEAFF	TGTGCCAGTCAGTGGGACTTCACTACTGAAGCTTTCTTT
.	.	TRBV28	TRBJ2-3	CASSLGATDTQYF	TGTGCCAGCAGTTTAGGGGCCACAGATACGCAGTATTTT
.	.	TRBV2	TRBJ2-5	CASRKAAVQETQYF	TGTGCCAGCAGAAAGGCAGCGGTCCAAGAGACCCAGTACTTC
TRBD1	.	TRBV7-2	TRBJ1-2	CASSLGQGAYGYTF	TGTGCCAGCAGCTTAGGTCAGGGGGCCTATGGCTACACCTTC
.	.	TRBV13	TRBJ2-1	CASSFRDYNEQFF	TGTGCCAGCAGCTTCAGGGATTACAATGAGCAGTTCTTC
TRBD1	many	TRBV25-1	TRBJ2-3	CASSTPRDSSPQYF	TGTGCCAGCAGTACTCCCCGGGACAGCTCTCCGCAGTATTTT